This T cell receptor beta chain was captured in a study of cytomegalovirus exposure and HLA in healthy donors. Across the study: Out of about 179 million T cells, an earlier analysis found 117 million unique TCR beta sequences in total.

Germline V gene lookup returns CDR1 KGHSH and CDR2 LQKENI. V shed 6 bases, J shed 8 bases, and the junction held 16 bases outside the gene matches. The CDR3 totals 16 residues. To note about this clone: The antigen is unknown.

The primer mix had 60 Vbeta and 13 Jbeta primers. TCRdb's copy holds only in-frame clones and misses some; the assay was immunoSEQ multiplex PCR. The table shows fewer than 150,000 clones, with 80% occurring only once. Study-wide results and limits: TRBV6-2, TRBV6-3 and other indistinguishable V segments were excluded. Despite most TCR sequences being rare, some public TCRs occurred in many donors. Highly shared sequence variants in one cluster were likely a sequencing artifact.

The sample was PBMCs. The TCR sequence derives from a man younger than 40 in good health and CMV-seronegative. The rearrangement uses TRBV18 and TRBJ1-5; TRBD1 matches at 7 bases. The CDR3 is CASSPGHQGGVEPQHF. CDR3 in DNA: TGTGCCAGCTCCCCCGGGCATCAGGGGGGAGTGGAGCCCCAGCATTTT.